This entry lists 12 T cell receptor beta chains sequenced from one sample in a study of CDR3 diversity in severe acne. TCRdb recomputed calls from the PCR reads with MiXCR, one row per CDR3 protein. Of approximately 80,000 distinct CDR3 sequences detected, approximately 51% appear once; the ten largest clones hold roughly an eighth. Input material: blood. Receptors were obtained from a male donor in good health, without acne.

This clonotype was found many times. The rearrangement links TRBV20-1 to TRBJ1-1; a weak D match, TRBD1 (6 bases). Germline V CDR1 and CDR2: DFQATT, SNEGSKA (reference sequence). The length of the CDR3 is 14 residues. This CDR3 reads CRPSGAAMNTEAFF. The CDR3 coding sequence is TGCAGGCCCTCAGGGGCAGCCATGAACACTGAAGCTTTCTTT.

The chain carries TRBV20-1 and TRBJ1-2; D perhaps matches TRBD1 (6 bases). The germline V gene encodes CDR1 DFQATT and CDR2 SNEGSKA (reference sequence). This CDR3 comprises 12 residues. The germline V and J ends were trimmed by 3 bases and 8 bases, with 13 bases remaining between them. This CDR3 is CSARLGGEGYTF. The CDR3 DNA follows: TGCAGTGCTAGGTTAGGGGGTGAAGGCTACACCTTC.

The chain recombines TRBV7-8 with TRBJ1-6; possibly TRBD1 for D (6 bases). The germline CDR1 and CDR2 sequences are SGHVS and FQNEAQ. CDR3 length equals 17 residues. Trimming took off 5 bases at V and 8 bases at J, with 22 bases between the two ends. Here the CDR3 DNA reads TGTGCCAGCAGCATAGAACTAGGACTGGGGGCAGATTCACCCCTCCACTTT. This encodes CASSIELGLGADSPLHF.

This chain joins TRBV24-1 and TRBJ1-2, with 7 bases fitting TRBD1. J lost 4 bases, V lost 7 bases, and 5 bases had no gene match. This CDR3 is 13 amino acids long. CDR1 KGHDR and CDR2 SFDVKD come from the germline V gene. The CDR3 protein is CATSPGTAYGYTF. CDR3 DNA: TGTGCCACCAGCCCCGGGACAGCCTATGGCTACACCTTC.

This clonotype has more than one count but fewer than ten. The CDR3, as DNA: TGTGCCAGCAGCGTAGAAGGCGCGGGACAGGGGGTTTTGGTTACCGGGGAGCTGTTTTTT. Protein sequence: CASSVEGAGQGVLVTGELFF. The V gene is TRBV9, the J gene TRBJ2-2; 11 nucleotides agree with TRBD1. V dropped 0 bases and J dropped 5; count of bases not matched to a gene: 15. The CDR3 totals 20 residues. CDR1 SGDLS and CDR2 YYNGEE come from the germline V gene.

The CDR3 DNA reads as TGTGCCACCAATTCGCAGTTGAGAGGGGAGCTGTTTTTT. It yields the protein CATNSQLRGELFF. The chain carries TRBV24-1 and TRBJ2-2; D unresolved. V was cut by 8 bases and J by 8 bases, with 14 bases left in between. Germline CDR1 is KGHDR and CDR2 is SFDVKD. This CDR3 spans 13 amino acids.

This clonotype occurred many times. The V call is TRBV9, the J call TRBJ2-7; a weak D match, TRBD2 (6 bases). V was shortened by 4 bases and J by 6 bases, with 17 bases between the two germline ends. Looked up from germline, CDR1 is SGDLS and CDR2 is YYNGEE. CDR3 length: 14 amino acids. CDR3 residues: CASSPQQTSTEQYF. CDR3 in DNA: TGTGCCAGCAGCCCCCAACAGACTAGTACCGAGCAGTACTTC.

The chain uses TRBV9 and TRBJ2-3; 9 bases map to TRBD2. Germline V CDR1 and CDR2: SGDLS, YYNGEE. J lost 2 bases, V lost 4 bases, and 17 bases had no gene match. This CDR3 is built from 19 residues. The CDR3 protein is CASSPGGGAEPLHTDTQYF. The DNA for the CDR3 is TGTGCCAGCAGCCCGGGCGGGGGGGCCGAACCGCTACACACAGATACGCAGTATTTT.

The rearrangement links TRBV5-1 to TRBJ1-1, with a tentative D call TRBD1 (6 bases). The germline V gene has CDR1 SGHRS and CDR2 YFSETQ. The CDR3 runs 15 residues. The V gene lost 4 bases and the J gene lost 2 bases, with 15 bases spanning the gap. The CDR3 loop is CASSEEGGTNTEAFF. The CDR3, as DNA: TGCGCCAGCAGCGAGGAGGGGGGAACCAACACTGAAGCTTTCTTT.

The J gene is TRBJ2-3, the V gene TRBV5-1; D could derive from TRBD1 or TRBD2 (5 bases each). The ends were cut back, 6 bases at V and 0 bases at J, with 11 bases in the middle. Per germline, CDR1 SGHRS and CDR2 YFSETQ. The CDR3 totals 14 residues. The CDR3 sequence is CASKVGASTDTQYF. CDR3 bases: TGCGCCAGCAAGGTCGGGGCTAGCACAGATACGCAGTATTTT.

V and J are TRBV19 and TRBJ2-2; 10 bases map to TRBD2. Germline V gives CDR1 LNHDA, CDR2 SQIVND (reference sequence). The CDR3 spans 15 residues. Germline trimming cut 3 bases from V and 5 bases from J; bases unmatched to any gene: 3. The CDR3 region is CASSILAGVTGELFF. The CDR3 DNA is TGTGCCAGTAGTATTCTAGCGGGAGTTACCGGGGAGCTGTTTTTT.

As to this clonotype: A much larger clone is a single base away; this may be a read error. The genes are TRBV24-1 and TRBJ1-3, with unresolved D. The CDR3 is 14 residues long. Germline CDR1 KGHDR, CDR2 SFDVKD. In DNA form, the CDR3 reads TGTGCCACCAGTGATTACAGCTCTGGAAACACCACATATTTT. As protein: CATSDYSSGNTTYF.